These T cell receptor beta chains were read from a single sample in a study of metastatic and nonmetastatic thyroid tumors. TCRdb redid the clone calls on the PCR reads using MiXCR. The sample yields around 23,000 clones, 20% to 25% seen once. Sequenced: tumor tissue. The receptors shown here come from a female donor with papillary thyroid cancer or a benign thyroid nodule (not recorded which). Some clones in this sample may be carry-over from other donors' samples. Each CDR3 is given with its conserved first and last residue. Fields, in order: CDR3 protein, CDR3 DNA, clone size, V gene, D gene, J gene. A D gene is named only where the DNA matches it firmly. Only part of the rows carry a size: once, few, many, or a class if the clone is expanded.

cdr3_aa: CASTLQGAYHEQYF
cdr3_nt: TGTGCCAGCACCCTGCAGGGGGCGTACCACGAGCAGTACTTC
clone_size: NA
v_call: TRBV2
d_call: TRBD1
j_call: TRBJ2-7

cdr3_aa: CASSPLSAGGYEQYF
cdr3_nt: TGTGCCAGCAGCCCCTTATCCGCGGGAGGGTACGAGCAGTACTTC
clone_size: NA
v_call: TRBV14
d_call: TRBD2
j_call: TRBJ2-7

cdr3_aa: CASTTLAGITDTQYF
cdr3_nt: TGTGCCAGCACCACCCTAGCGGGGATCACAGATACGCAGTATTTT
clone_size: many
v_call: TRBV11-1
d_call: TRBD2
j_call: TRBJ2-3

cdr3_aa: CASSRYIQGANGYTF
cdr3_nt: TGTGCCAGCAGCCGATACATTCAGGGGGCGAATGGCTACACCTTC
clone_size: once
v_call: TRBV3-1
d_call: TRBD1
j_call: TRBJ1-2

cdr3_aa: CASSLDWETQYF
cdr3_nt: TGTGCCAGCAGCTTAGATTGGGAGACCCAGTACTTC
clone_size: medium-sized
v_call: TRBV11-2
d_call: NA
j_call: TRBJ2-5

cdr3_aa: CACLDSQVSYEQYF
cdr3_nt: TGTGCCTGCTTGGACAGCCAAGTCTCCTACGAGCAGTACTTC
clone_size: medium-sized
v_call: TRBV30
d_call: NA
j_call: TRBJ2-7

cdr3_aa: CASTPFLTSGSAYEQYF
cdr3_nt: TGTGCCAGCACCCCCTTCCTGACTAGCGGGAGTGCTTACGAGCAGTACTTC
clone_size: medium-sized
v_call: TRBV6-1
d_call: TRBD2
j_call: TRBJ2-7

cdr3_aa: CSARGRMGYEQYF
cdr3_nt: TGCAGTGCTAGAGGGAGGATGGGGTACGAGCAGTACTTC
clone_size: NA
v_call: TRBV20-1
d_call: NA
j_call: TRBJ2-7

cdr3_aa: CASSESGTAPQPQHF
cdr3_nt: TGCGCCAGCAGTGAGTCGGGGACCGCGCCTCAGCCCCAGCATTTT
clone_size: many
v_call: TRBV10-2
d_call: NA
j_call: TRBJ1-5

cdr3_aa: CASSDDRGGGYTF
cdr3_nt: TGCGCCAGCAGTGATGACAGGGGAGGTGGCTACACCTTC
clone_size: many
v_call: TRBV10-2
d_call: TRBD1
j_call: TRBJ1-2

cdr3_aa: CSARNSGTAPDSPLHF
cdr3_nt: TGCAGTGCTAGAAACTCGGGGACAGCTCCAGATTCACCCCTCCACTTT
clone_size: NA
v_call: TRBV20-1
d_call: TRBD1
j_call: TRBJ1-6

cdr3_aa: CASSLFWQGSGNTIYF
cdr3_nt: TGTGCCAGCAGCTTATTCTGGCAGGGCTCTGGAAACACCATATATTTT
clone_size: NA
v_call: TRBV7-8
d_call: NA
j_call: TRBJ1-3

cdr3_aa: CASSQDQGANYGYTF
cdr3_nt: TGTGCCAGCAGCCAAGATCAGGGGGCTAACTATGGCTACACCTTC
clone_size: NA
v_call: TRBV3-1
d_call: TRBD1
j_call: TRBJ1-2

cdr3_aa: CASSLAGTEETQYF
cdr3_nt: TGTGCCAGCAGTTTAGCGGGAACCGAAGAGACCCAGTACTTC
clone_size: many
v_call: TRBV12-3/TRBV12-4
d_call: NA
j_call: TRBJ2-5

cdr3_aa: CSARVGGAETQYF
cdr3_nt: TGCAGTGCTAGAGTTGGCGGGGCGGAGACCCAGTACTTC
clone_size: NA
v_call: TRBV20-1
d_call: NA
j_call: TRBJ2-5

cdr3_aa: CSATGLALQETQYF
cdr3_nt: TGCAGTGCTACTGGACTGGCACTCCAAGAGACCCAGTACTTC
clone_size: NA
v_call: TRBV20-1
d_call: NA
j_call: TRBJ2-5

cdr3_aa: CSARVLAGVHTDTQYF
cdr3_nt: TGCAGTGCTAGAGTACTAGCTGGAGTCCACACAGATACGCAGTATTTT
clone_size: NA
v_call: TRBV20-1
d_call: NA
j_call: TRBJ2-3

cdr3_aa: CSARRTSEGTQYF
cdr3_nt: TGCAGTGCGAGAAGGACCTCGGAGGGTACGCAGTATTTT
clone_size: NA
v_call: TRBV20-1
d_call: NA
j_call: TRBJ2-3

cdr3_aa: CSATKGGGSVGYTF
cdr3_nt: TGCAGTGCTACTAAGGGGGGCGGGTCGGTTGGCTACACCTTC
clone_size: NA
v_call: TRBV20-1
d_call: NA
j_call: TRBJ1-2

cdr3_aa: CSARTLDGLNTEAFF
cdr3_nt: TGCAGTGCTAGGACCCTGGACGGATTAAACACTGAAGCTTTCTTT
clone_size: NA
v_call: TRBV20-1
d_call: NA
j_call: TRBJ1-1

cdr3_aa: CASSPRLAAQNEQFF
cdr3_nt: TGTGCCAGCAGCCCCAGGCTAGCGGCTCAAAATGAGCAGTTCTTC
clone_size: medium-sized
v_call: TRBV6-1
d_call: TRBD2
j_call: TRBJ2-1

cdr3_aa: CASSRGRTGTYNEQFF
cdr3_nt: TGCGCCAGCAGCCGAGGGAGGACAGGGACCTACAATGAGCAGTTCTTC
clone_size: many
v_call: TRBV10-1
d_call: TRBD1
j_call: TRBJ2-1

cdr3_aa: CASRGTSGRAGYEQFF
cdr3_nt: TGTGCCAGCAGAGGGACTAGCGGGAGGGCGGGTTATGAGCAGTTCTTC
clone_size: medium-sized
v_call: TRBV12-3/TRBV12-4
d_call: TRBD2
j_call: TRBJ2-1

cdr3_aa: CATSDERGLQETQYF
cdr3_nt: TGTGCCACCAGTGATGAGCGGGGGTTACAAGAGACCCAGTACTTC
clone_size: few
v_call: TRBV24-1
d_call: TRBD2
j_call: TRBJ2-5

cdr3_aa: CASSPRQGVLQTQYF
cdr3_nt: TGTGCCAGCAGCCCACGACAGGGGGTGCTCCAGACCCAGTACTTC
clone_size: NA
v_call: TRBV7-9
d_call: TRBD1
j_call: TRBJ2-5

cdr3_aa: CASSFPGLARELFF
cdr3_nt: TGTGCCAGCAGCTTCCCGGGACTAGCAAGGGAGCTGTTTTTT
clone_size: medium-sized
v_call: TRBV7-2
d_call: TRBD2
j_call: TRBJ2-2

cdr3_aa: CANSYNAEGGETHYF
cdr3_nt: TGTGCCAACAGTTACAATGCGGAGGGTGGCGAGACCCATTACTTC
clone_size: NA
v_call: TRBV6-2/TRBV6-3
d_call: NA
j_call: TRBJ2-5

cdr3_aa: CASSSETGYGYTF
cdr3_nt: TGTGCCAGCAGCTCAGAGACAGGGTATGGCTACACCTTC
clone_size: many
v_call: TRBV5-7
d_call: TRBD1
j_call: TRBJ1-2

cdr3_aa: CASSPWTDNYGYTF
cdr3_nt: TGTGCCAGCAGCCCCTGGACAGATAACTATGGCTACACCTTC
clone_size: many
v_call: TRBV7-9
d_call: NA
j_call: TRBJ1-2

cdr3_aa: CSARAYKAGAVKWLETQYF
cdr3_nt: TGCAGTGCTAGAGCCTATAAAGCGGGAGCGGTAAAGTGGTTGGAGACCCAGTACTTC
clone_size: NA
v_call: TRBV20-1
d_call: TRBD2
j_call: TRBJ2-5